Sequencing of this TCR beta chain was carried out in a study of shared clonotypes between healthy human individuals. The data were produced by immunoSEQ multiplex PCR, yet TCRdb's version contains in-frame clones alone and is incomplete. The data hold millions of clones, with 90% to 95% observed a single time. This clone was seen just once. Germline CDR1 reads SGHRS; CDR2 reads YFSETQ. V lost 4 bases and J lost 7; bases outside the gene matches: 3. This CDR3 is built from 12 residues. This TCR was sampled from a man between 18 and 29 years old in good health. The gene calls are TRBV5-1 and TRBJ1-2; TRBD1 aligns across 8 bases. The sequencing sample was made of naive CD4+ T cells sorted from blood. Described subset: CD45RA+ positively selected. The CDR3 region has the DNA TGCGCCAGCAGCAAGGACAGGGTTGGCTACACCTTC. Its translation: CASSKDRVGYTF.